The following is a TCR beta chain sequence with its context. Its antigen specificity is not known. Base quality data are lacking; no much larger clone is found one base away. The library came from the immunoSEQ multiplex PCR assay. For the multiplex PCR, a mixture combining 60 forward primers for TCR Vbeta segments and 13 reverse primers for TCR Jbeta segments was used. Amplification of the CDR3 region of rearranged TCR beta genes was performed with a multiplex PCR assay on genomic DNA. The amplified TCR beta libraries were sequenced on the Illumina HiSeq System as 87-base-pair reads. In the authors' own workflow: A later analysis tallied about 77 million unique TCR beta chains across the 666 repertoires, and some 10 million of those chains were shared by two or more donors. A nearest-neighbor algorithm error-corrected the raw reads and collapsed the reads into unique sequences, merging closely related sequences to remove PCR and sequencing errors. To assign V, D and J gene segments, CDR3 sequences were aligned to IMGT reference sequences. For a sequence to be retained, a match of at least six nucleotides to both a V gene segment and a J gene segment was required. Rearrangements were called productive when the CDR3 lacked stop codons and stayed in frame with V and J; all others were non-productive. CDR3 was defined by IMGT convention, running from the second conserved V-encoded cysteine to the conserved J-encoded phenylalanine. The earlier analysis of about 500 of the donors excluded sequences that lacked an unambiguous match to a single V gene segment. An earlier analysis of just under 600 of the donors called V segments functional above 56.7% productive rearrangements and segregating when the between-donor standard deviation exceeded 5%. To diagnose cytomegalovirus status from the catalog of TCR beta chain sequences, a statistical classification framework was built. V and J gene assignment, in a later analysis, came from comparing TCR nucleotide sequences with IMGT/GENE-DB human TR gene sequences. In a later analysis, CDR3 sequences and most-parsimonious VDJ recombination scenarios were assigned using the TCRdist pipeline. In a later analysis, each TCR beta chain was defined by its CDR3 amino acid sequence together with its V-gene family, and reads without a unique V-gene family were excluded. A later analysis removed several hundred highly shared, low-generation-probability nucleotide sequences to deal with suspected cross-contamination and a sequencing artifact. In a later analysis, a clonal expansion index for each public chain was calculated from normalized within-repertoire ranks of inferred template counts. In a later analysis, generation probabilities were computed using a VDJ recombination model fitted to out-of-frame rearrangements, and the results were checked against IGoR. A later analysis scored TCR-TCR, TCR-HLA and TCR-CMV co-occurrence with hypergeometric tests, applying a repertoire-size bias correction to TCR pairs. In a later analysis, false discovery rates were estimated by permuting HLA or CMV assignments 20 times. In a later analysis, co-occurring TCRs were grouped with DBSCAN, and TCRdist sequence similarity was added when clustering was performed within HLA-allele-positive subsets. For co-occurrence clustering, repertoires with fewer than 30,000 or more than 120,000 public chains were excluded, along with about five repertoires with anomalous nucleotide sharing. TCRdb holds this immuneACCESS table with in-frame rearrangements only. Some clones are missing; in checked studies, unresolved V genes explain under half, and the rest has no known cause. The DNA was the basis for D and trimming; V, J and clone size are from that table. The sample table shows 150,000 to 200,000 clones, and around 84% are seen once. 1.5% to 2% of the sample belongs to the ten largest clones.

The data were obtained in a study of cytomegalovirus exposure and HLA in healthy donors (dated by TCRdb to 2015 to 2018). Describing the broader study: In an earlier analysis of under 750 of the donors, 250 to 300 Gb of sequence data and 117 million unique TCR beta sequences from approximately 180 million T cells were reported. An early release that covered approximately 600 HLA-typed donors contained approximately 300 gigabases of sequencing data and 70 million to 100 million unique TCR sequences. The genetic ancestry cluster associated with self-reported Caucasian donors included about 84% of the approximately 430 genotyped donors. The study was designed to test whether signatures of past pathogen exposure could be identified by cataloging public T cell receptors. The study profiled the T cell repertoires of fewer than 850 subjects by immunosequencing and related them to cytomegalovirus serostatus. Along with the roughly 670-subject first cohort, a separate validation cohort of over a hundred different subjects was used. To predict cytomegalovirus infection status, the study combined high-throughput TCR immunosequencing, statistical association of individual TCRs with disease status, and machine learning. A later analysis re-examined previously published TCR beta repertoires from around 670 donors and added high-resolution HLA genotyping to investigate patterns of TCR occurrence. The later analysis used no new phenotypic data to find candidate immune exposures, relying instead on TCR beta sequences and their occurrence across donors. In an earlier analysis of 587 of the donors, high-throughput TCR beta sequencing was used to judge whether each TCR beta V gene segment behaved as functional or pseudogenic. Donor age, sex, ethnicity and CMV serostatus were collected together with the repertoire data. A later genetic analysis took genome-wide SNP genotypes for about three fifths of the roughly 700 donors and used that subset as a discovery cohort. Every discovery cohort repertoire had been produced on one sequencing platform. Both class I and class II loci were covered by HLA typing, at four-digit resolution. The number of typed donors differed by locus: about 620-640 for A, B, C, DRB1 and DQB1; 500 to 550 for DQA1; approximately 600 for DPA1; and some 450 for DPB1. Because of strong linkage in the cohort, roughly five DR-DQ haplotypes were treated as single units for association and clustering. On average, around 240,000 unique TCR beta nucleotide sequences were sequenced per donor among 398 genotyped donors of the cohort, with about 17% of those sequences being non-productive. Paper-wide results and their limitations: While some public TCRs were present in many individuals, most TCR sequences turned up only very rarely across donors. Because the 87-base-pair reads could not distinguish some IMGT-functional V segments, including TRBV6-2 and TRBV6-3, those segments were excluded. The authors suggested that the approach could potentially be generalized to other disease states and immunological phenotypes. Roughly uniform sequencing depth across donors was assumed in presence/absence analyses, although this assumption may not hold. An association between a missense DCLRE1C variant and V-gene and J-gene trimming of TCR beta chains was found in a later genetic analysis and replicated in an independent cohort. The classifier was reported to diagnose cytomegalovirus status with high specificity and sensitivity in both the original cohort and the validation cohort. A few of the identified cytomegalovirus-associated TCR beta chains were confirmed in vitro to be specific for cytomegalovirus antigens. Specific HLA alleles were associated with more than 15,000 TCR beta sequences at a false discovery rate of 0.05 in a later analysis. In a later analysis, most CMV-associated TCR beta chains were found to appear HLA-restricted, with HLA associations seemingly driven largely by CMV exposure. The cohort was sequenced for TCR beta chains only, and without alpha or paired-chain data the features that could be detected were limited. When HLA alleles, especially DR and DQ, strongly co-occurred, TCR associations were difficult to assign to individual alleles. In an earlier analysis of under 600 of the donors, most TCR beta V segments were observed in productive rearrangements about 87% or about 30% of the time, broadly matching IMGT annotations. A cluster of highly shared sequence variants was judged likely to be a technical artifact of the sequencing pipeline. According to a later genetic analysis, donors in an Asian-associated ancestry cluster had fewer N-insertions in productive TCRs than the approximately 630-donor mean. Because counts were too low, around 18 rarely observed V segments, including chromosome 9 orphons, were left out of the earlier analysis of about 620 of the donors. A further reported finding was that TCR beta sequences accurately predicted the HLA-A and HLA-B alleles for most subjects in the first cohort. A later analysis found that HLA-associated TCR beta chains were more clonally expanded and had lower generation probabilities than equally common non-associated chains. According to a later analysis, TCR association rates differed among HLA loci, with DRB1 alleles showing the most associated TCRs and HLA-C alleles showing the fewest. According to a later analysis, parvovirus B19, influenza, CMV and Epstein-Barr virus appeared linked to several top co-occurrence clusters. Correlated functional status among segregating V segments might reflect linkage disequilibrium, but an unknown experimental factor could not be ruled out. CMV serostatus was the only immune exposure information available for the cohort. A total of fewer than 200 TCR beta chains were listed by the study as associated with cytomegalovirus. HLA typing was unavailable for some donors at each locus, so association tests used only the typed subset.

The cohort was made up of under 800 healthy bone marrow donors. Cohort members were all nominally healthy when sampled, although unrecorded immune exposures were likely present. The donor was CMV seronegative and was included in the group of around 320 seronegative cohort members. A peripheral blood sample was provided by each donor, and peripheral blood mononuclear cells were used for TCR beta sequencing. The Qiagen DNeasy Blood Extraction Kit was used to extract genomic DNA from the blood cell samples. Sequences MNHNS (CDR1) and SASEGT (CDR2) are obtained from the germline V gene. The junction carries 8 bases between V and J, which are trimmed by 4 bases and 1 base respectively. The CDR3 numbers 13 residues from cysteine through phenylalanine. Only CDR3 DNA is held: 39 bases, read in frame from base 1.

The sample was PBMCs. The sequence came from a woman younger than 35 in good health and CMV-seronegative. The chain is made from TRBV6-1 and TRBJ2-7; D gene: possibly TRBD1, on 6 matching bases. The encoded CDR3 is CASSAGQSYEQYF. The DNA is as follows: TGTGCCAGCAGTGCTGGACAGTCCTACGAGCAGTACTTC.